The clone carrying this T cell receptor (beta chain) was observed once. Antigen specificity is unknown. The data were taken from a study of T cell responses to AZD1222 COVID-19 vaccine. The method was immunoSEQ multiplex PCR; TCRdb's version includes in-frame clones alone and lacks a portion of them. The table has 140,000 to 150,000 clones, roughly nine tenths seen once. General study findings and limits: Spike-specific TCR repertoires showed rising breadth and depth after two AZD1222 doses. Females made up more of the donors, who were largely white British, and clonal diversity may have come out too low. The study reported that nearly half of spike-specific TCRs target unmutated variant regions.

Trimming at V came to 1 base and at J to 7 bases, leaving 4 bases not matched to a gene. This CDR3 is built from 15 residues. CDR1 and CDR2 from the germline V gene are LGHNA and YSLEER. The chain carries TRBV4-3 and TRBJ1-6; the match to TRBD1 covers 7 bases. The sample here was peripheral blood, taken 28 days after the second dose of the MenACWY control vaccine. The TCR was taken from an adult who received the MenACWY meningococcal vaccine as a control. DNA of the CDR3: TGCGCCAGCAGCCAAGGACAGGGCTCGAATTCACCCCTCCACTTT. Translated: CASSQGQGSNSPLHF.